The present T cell receptor beta chain was sequenced within a study of regulatory T cells in long-lasting Graves disease (dated by TCRdb to about 2021). In the study overall: In the newly diagnosed Graves' disease group, patients had been taking antithyroid drugs for less than 3 months. This study used TCR sequencing and RNA sequencing of peripheral blood to compare persistent Graves' disease patients against newly diagnosed Graves' disease patients. The study was registered as a clinical trial and conducted in China. A total of 33 samples were covered by TCR sequencing, comprising some 13 persistent and 20 or so newly diagnosed Graves' disease patients.

Overall results and qualifications from the work: Because the primary lesion, thyroid tissue, could not be accessed, the study looked at peripheral blood alone. TRBV28, TRBJ1-2 and TRBJ2-5 were preferentially used in persistent disease, while TRBV20-1 and TRBJ2-1 were favored in newly diagnosed disease. Compared with newly diagnosed patients, persistent Graves' disease patients had lower TCR Shannon entropy and fewer highly expanded clones, which suggests clonal expansion. The small sample size was acknowledged by the authors as a limitation that may reduce accuracy. Patients with persistent disease shared more public clonotypes (approximately 2,500) than newly diagnosed patients did (more than 900). Only the TCR beta chain was sequenced and analyzed.

From cysteine to phenylalanine, the CDR3 is 13 amino acids long. Just the 39-base CDR3 DNA is kept, in frame starting at base 1. V and J lose 3 bases and 8 bases, and a span of 13 bases separates them. CDR1 KGHSH and CDR2 LQKENI were looked up in the germline V gene. The library was built by means of multiplex PCR. Instrument on record: Illumina HiSeq 4000. TCR beta libraries were built with iRepertoire HTBI primers and Arm-PCR amplification of CDR3 regions. Gel purification was performed on PCR products prior to sequencing. The source study handled its data this way. Gene usage analysis of CDR3 amino acid clonotypes used the 60 to 80 TRBV and 14 TRBJ segments found across samples. Filtered high-quality paired reads were merged into contigs using COPE and FqMerger. Contigs were aligned with BLAST to IMGT TRBV, TRBD and TRBJ reference genes, and CDR3 was defined per IMGT. Any clonotype with a frequency above 0.1% was counted as a highly expanded clone. Shannon entropy served as the measure of repertoire diversity, while the Gini coefficient captured V-J evenness. Clonotypes shared by more than one individual were considered public. Using fastp trimming at Q25 and MiXCR clonotype assembly, TCRdb reanalyzed the public sequencing data and kept in-frame beta chains. Entries are consolidated by CDR3 protein sequence, retaining the most common genes and DNA. These V and J calls derive from TCRdb rather than the authors' analysis. In this sample the table shows hundreds of thousands of distinct CDR3 sequences, roughly 16% of which occur a single time. About 20% of the sample rests with the top ten.

In this sample, this clonotype turned up many times. There is no known antigen for this receptor. No clone much larger than this one lies a single base away; base qualities are absent. The time point label, read with the paper, signifies: newly diagnosed GD, antithyroid drugs for less than 3 months. RNA was extracted from PBMCs in TRIzol for both TCR sequencing and RNA sequencing. The diagnosis of Graves' disease followed American Thyroid Association guidelines. Patients for the study were recruited at an endocrinology department in Xi'an, China. From each patient, 8 to 10 milliliters of peripheral blood was collected into an EDTA anticoagulant tube. PBMCs were isolated by Ficoll Paque Plus density gradient separation without further T cell sorting. RNA quality was checked with an Agilent 2100 Bioanalyzer and agarose gel, and concentration with a NanoDrop 2000. This sample was also put to use in a study of T cells in Graves' hyperthyroidism and ophthalmopathy. From the second report: Stable Graves' hyperthyroidism was defined as the absence of progression to ophthalmopathy over 18 months of follow-up. Hyperthyroidism patients were newly diagnosed, had a disease duration of under 2 months, and were aged 18 to 65 years. Exclusion was applied to patients with uncontrolled infections, other autoimmune diseases, pregnancy or lactation. Diagnoses were based on clinical symptoms, serum thyroxine and TRAb, thyroid ultrasound and orbital computed tomography. For the first round of RT-PCR on the TCR CDR3, the HTBI primer set was used together with the Qiagen OneStep RT-PCR kit. Blood samples also contained most of the expanded thyroid clonotypes (frequency above 0.001), which suggests that blood repertoires may reflect thyroid immune responses. A model built on a 13 V-J signature distinguished ophthalmopathy from stable hyperthyroidism, reaching 87.88% sensitivity and about 81% specificity in cross-validation and 80%/75% in testing. In validation, the model predicted progression to ophthalmopathy with over 60% sensitivity and around 72% specificity, a median of roughly seven months before onset. To identify TCR V-J signatures that set the groups apart, the researchers used a discovery cohort of roughly 100 patients, made up of roughly 45 with Graves' ophthalmopathy and about 60 with stable Graves' hyperthyroidism. Prospective prediction of ophthalmopathy was tested in an independent validation cohort consisting of about 19 hyperthyroidism patients and approximately 16 patients who later progressed to ophthalmopathy. For training and testing, the 110 or so patients in the discovery cohort were randomly divided in a 7:3 ratio. Thyroid tissue and blood T-cell repertoires from over 5 Graves' hyperthyroidism patients were also compared in the study. Once sampling was done, hyperthyroidism patients were given methimazole at a starting dose of 30 mg daily, whereas ophthalmopathy patients were given high-dose intravenous methylprednisolone. Libraries were constructed in a second round of multiplex PCR, after which size selection and purification were performed. Sequencing of the libraries was done on an Illumina HiSeq2000 using paired-end 100 bp reads. SOAPnuke was used to process the raw data, with reads discarded if the reads contained adapters or uncalled bases, had a mean Phred below 15, or lacked an exact constant-primer or identifier match. COPE v1.2.5 was used to merge high-quality paired reads, and clonotypes were defined as unique nucleotide sequences. MiTCR v1.1 was used to align clonotypes to the IMGT TRBV, TRBD and TRBJ reference segments. Analysis was restricted to V-J combinations with a frequency above 0.0001, which covered 98% to 99.2% of repertoires. A TCS score was defined as the ratio between F50 (clonal expansion) and ExV (chaos), using BLOSUM62-based TCRdist between CDR3 peptides within each V-J. Welch's t-statistics and random forest reduced fewer than 550 V-J features to roughly 13, which were used in a naive Bayes classifier (R e1071). No statistical method was used to fix the sample size in advance, and group allocation was not hidden from the investigators. The paper reports TCR Vbeta CDR3 sequencing of some 140 peripheral blood samples: 40 or so ophthalmopathy, over 70 hyperthyroidism and roughly 17 progressor patients.

In this chain, TRBV18 is recombined with TRBJ1-2; no D gene can be assigned with confidence. This TCR was sampled from a young woman with Graves disease. Donor details come from another sample of the same person, matched by shared clones. The material sequenced was peripheral blood mononuclear cells (PBMCs), taken at new diagnosis, from a patient treated with antithyroid drugs. Read as DNA, the sequence is TGTGCCAGCTCACCCCCGATCCGCCGGGGCTACACCTTC. This is translated as CASSPPIRRGYTF.